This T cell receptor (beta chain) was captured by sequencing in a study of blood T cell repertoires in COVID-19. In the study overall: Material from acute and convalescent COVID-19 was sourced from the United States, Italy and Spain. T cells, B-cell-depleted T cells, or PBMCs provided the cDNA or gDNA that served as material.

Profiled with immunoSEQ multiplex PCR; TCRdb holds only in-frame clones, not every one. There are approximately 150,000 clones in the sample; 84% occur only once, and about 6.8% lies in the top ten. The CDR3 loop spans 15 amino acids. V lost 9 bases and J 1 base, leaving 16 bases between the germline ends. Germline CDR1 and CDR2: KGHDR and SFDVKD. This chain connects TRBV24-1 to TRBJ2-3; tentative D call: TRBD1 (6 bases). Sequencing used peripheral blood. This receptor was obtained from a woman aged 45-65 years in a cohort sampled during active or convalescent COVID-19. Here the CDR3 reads CATGRAGERTDTQYF. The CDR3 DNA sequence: TGTGCCACCGGAAGAGCAGGGGAACGCACAGATACGCAGTATTTT.